This T cell receptor beta chain came from a study of cytomegalovirus exposure and HLA in healthy donors. Study-level results: For TCR beta chains, V- and J-gene trimming was later linked to a missense DCLRE1C variant.

Turning to this clone: Its target is not known.

Both 60 Vbeta primers and 13 Jbeta primers went into the PCR. Sequencing used immunoSEQ multiplex PCR; TCRdb keeps in-frame clones, though not all of them. The sample records around 190,000 clones, approximately 75% being singletons. The material sequenced was PBMCs. The origin of this receptor is a man aged 25 to 40 in good health and CMV-seropositive.

CDR3 bases: TGTGCCAGCAGGGCCGGGACAGAACCCAATCAGCCCCAGCATTTT. Amino acids: CASRAGTEPNQPQHF. The chain uses TRBV2 and TRBJ1-5; 7 bases match TRBD1. The CDR3 runs to 15 residues. The V segment lost 6 bases and the J segment 3 bases; nucleotides outside the gene matches: 8. CDR1 and CDR2 (germline): SNHLY, FYNNEI.